This T cell receptor (beta chain) was profiled in a study of blood T cell repertoires in COVID-19. Study details: Whether acute or convalescent, the COVID-19 samples came from the United States, Italy and Spain. T cells, B-cell-depleted T cells, or PBMCs supplied cDNA or gDNA.

This clone has only one observation. In the original processing: Counts of nucleated cells, estimated from reference gene primer amplification, were obtained. Data came from immunoSEQ multiplex PCR; TCRdb stores just in-frame clones and leaves some out. V and J calls and clone size are as listed in that table; D and trimming were resolved from the DNA. The table lists tens of thousands of clones, around 89% of them singletons, with 9% to 10% in the top ten. This sequence was found in a human donor in a cohort sampled during active COVID-19. Source material: peripheral blood.

The DNA for the CDR3 is TGTGCCAGCGGAGGAGGAGACTACAATGAGCAGTTCTTC. It translates to CASGGGDYNEQFF. The gene calls are TRBV7-3 and TRBJ2-1; D might be TRBD2 (5 bases). Trimming cost V 8 bases and J 3 bases, with 11 bases left between them. CDR3 size: 13 residues. From germline, CDR1 is SGHTA and CDR2 FQGTGA.